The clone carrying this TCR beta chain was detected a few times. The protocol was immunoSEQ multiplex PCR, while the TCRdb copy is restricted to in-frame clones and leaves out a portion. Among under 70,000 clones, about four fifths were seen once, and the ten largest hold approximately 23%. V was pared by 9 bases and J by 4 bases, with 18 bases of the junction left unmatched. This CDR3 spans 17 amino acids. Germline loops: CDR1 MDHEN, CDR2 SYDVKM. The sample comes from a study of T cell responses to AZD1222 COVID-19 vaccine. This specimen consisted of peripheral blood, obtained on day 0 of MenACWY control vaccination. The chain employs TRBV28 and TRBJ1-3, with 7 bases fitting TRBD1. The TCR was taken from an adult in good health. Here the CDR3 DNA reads TGTGCCAGTTTAAAGGGGGCGTTTTTCAGGGCCGGAAACACCATATATTTT. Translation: CASLKGAFFRAGNTIYF.